This T cell receptor (beta chain) was sequenced for a study of T cell responses to AZD1222 COVID-19 vaccine (dated by TCRdb to about 2021). Regarding the study in general: A total of 233 trial participants underwent TCR sequencing, of whom 207 received two doses of AZD1222 and about 25 received two doses of the MenACWY control vaccine. Trial participants were enrolled by age into subgroups of 18-55, 56-69 and 70-plus years, and around 150, 28 and 57 TCR-sequenced participants, respectively, were included in these subgroups.

Notes on this clone: It has no known antigen specificity. No base qualities exist here, and no much larger clone lies one base off it.

This specimen's time point label, per the study, means: baseline before first vaccination. According to the study, the label for this sample's treatment or condition signals: meningococcal conjugate vaccine given as trial control. Vaccinee samples came from UK trials COV001 and COV002, including a single-blind randomized controlled phase 2/3 trial of AZD1222 (ChAdOx1 nCoV-19) in healthy adults. Trial participant PBMC samples were collected at day 0 and day 28 after the second dose for TCRbeta chain sequencing. The CDR3 regions of human TCRbeta chains were analyzed by immunosequencing. The original methods were these. TCRs in the repertoires were compared against a reference library of SARS-CoV-2-specific TCRs that had been generated with the MIRA antigen-specificity platform. Breadth meant the fraction of unique TCRs that were SARS-CoV-2-associated, whereas depth meant the fraction of total T cells that were SARS-CoV-2-associated. Using the MIRA data, each spike-specific TCR was assigned both to the spike region to which the TCR was reactive and to a CD4 or CD8 class. Log10-transformed breadth and depth values were compared by one-way ANOVA with Sidak's multiple comparisons tests. TCRdb retrieved this table from immuneACCESS and kept in-frame rearrangements only. Not all clones are present; in checked studies, unresolved V genes account for under half, and no reason is known for the remainder. V and J calls and clone size are as listed in that table; D and trimming were resolved from the DNA. This sample lists about 160,000 clones; under 95% were detected once. About 4% of the sample belongs to the ten largest clones.

What the study reported, not specific to this receptor: Conclusions about previously exposed vaccinees were limited because only six or seven AZD1222 recipients were SARS-CoV-2 seropositive at baseline. After two AZD1222 doses, both the breadth and the depth of spike-specific TCRs were significantly higher than at day 0 and than in MenACWY recipients. Because no day 14 peak-response samples were available, the repertoires could be characterized only after the peak T cell response. Reportedly, close to half of the unique spike-specific TCRs recognized epitopes lying outside the regions that are mutated in the B.1.351 and B.1.1.7 variants. Participants were mostly white British, with more females than males. The authors suggested clonal diversity may have been underestimated. In the small 56-69-year group, the increase in depth fell short of significance, most likely because of low power. The whole spike protein was spanned by vaccine-associated CD4 TCRs, and dominant responses were seen in regions 160-218 and 743-854.

For CDR1 and CDR2, the germline V gene (reference sequence) lists LNHDA and SQIVND. V has 6 bases trimmed and J has 9 bases trimmed; junction bases matching no gene number 6. From the cysteine up to the phenylalanine, the CDR3 has a length of 14 residues. The DNA shown is the 42-base CDR3, in frame from base 1. This receptor was obtained from an adult in good health. Here the chain combines TRBV19 and TRBJ2-1; 12 central bases correspond to TRBD2. The specimen was peripheral blood, collected on day 0 of MenACWY control vaccination. The CDR3 loop reads CASRSSGRAVEQFF. The nucleotide sequence reads TGTGCCAGTAGATCTAGCGGGAGGGCGGTTGAGCAGTTCTTC. The CDR3, completed at both ends by the reference TRBV19 and TRBJ2-1 genes, gives the full variable domain DGGITQSPKYLFRKEGQNVTLSCEQNLNHDAMYWYRQDPGQGLRLIYYSQIVNDFQKGDIAEGYSVSREKKESFPLTVTSAQKNPTAFYLCASRSSGRAVEQFFGPGTRLTVL.